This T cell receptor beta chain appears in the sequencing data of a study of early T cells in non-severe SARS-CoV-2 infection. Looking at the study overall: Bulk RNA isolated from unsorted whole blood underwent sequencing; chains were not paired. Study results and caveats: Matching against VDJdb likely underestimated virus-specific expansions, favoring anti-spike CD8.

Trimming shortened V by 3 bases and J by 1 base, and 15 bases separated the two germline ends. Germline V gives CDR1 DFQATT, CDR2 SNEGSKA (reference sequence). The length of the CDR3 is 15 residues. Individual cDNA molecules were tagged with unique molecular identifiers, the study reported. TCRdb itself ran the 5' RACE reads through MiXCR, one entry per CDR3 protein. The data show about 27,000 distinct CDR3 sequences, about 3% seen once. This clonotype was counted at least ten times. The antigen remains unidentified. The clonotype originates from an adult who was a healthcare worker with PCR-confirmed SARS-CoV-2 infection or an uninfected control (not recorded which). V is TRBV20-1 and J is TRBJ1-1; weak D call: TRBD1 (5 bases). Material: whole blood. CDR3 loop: CSASELRQRNTEAFF. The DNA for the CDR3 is TGCAGTGCTAGCGAGTTGCGACAGAGGAACACTGAAGCTTTCTTT.